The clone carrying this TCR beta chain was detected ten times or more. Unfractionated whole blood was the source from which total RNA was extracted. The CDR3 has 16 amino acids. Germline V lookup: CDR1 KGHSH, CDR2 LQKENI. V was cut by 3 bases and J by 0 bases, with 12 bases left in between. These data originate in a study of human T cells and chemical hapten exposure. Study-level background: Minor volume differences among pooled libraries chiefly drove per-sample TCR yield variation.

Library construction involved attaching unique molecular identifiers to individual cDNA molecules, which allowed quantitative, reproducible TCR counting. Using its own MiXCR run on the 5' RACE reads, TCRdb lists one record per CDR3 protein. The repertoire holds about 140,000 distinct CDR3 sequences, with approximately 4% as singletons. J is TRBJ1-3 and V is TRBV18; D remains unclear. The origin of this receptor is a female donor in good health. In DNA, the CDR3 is TGTGCCAGCTCACCGTCCCCCGTCAACTCTGGAAACACCATATATTTT. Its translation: CASSPSPVNSGNTIYF. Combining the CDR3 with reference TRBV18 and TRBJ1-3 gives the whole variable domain NAGVMQNPRHLVRRRGQEARLRCSPMKGHSHVYWYRQLPEEGLKFMVYLQKENIIDESGMPKERFSAEFPKEGPSILRIQQVVRGDSAAYFCASSPSPVNSGNTIYFGEGSWLTVV.